This T cell receptor (beta chain) was identified during a study of T cell repertoires in cytomegalovirus infection (dated by TCRdb to between 2018 and 2020). Describing the broader study: Donor HLA type was relevant to the analysis, because carriage of CMV infection together with the matching HLA type was indicated by public TCR beta signatures. Overall study results and their limits: Carriers of CMV infection plus the relevant HLA type were discriminated by the cumulative frequency of public TCR beta family members in the study cohort and in an independent roughly 370-donor cohort. The ex vivo response was dominated by HLA-C-restricted CMV-specific TCR beta clonotypes, and the single most frequent clonotype in two of eight donors was supplied by these HLA-C-restricted clonotypes.

Reads for this sample came from an Illumina HiSeq 1500. TCRdb passed the public sequencing reads through fastp at Q25 and MiXCR, retaining productive beta sequences. Identical CDR3 proteins give one entry, which carries the most common genes and DNA. The sample table holds some 440,000 distinct CDR3 sequences, of which about 33% were seen once. About 13% of the sample belongs to the ten largest clones. For this chain, trimming is 10 bases at the V end and 4 bases at the J end, and the number of junction bases without a gene match is 7. Looking up the germline V gene yields CDR1 SNHLY and CDR2 FYNNEI. The CDR3 covers 13 residues, taking in both the cysteine and the phenylalanine. The DNA shown is the 39-base CDR3, in frame from base 1. With regard to this clonotype: What this receptor recognizes is not known. No qualities accompany the bases; no much larger clone lies one base away.

The TCR originated in a human donor in good health (CMV status not recorded). Some clones in this sample may be carry-over from other donors' samples. Sequencing was done on a sample of PBMCs. Rearrangement joined TRBV2 to TRBJ2-5; the junction holds 9 bases that match TRBD1. The CDR3 amino acid sequence is: CAIHRGQAETQYF. The DNA sequence is given as TGTGCCATACACAGGGGGCAGGCAGAGACCCAGTACTTC.